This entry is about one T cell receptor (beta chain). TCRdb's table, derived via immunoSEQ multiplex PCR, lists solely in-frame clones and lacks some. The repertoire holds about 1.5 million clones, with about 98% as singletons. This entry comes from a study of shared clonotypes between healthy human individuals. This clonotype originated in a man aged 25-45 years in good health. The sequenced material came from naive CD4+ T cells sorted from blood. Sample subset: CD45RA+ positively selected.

CDR3 protein: CASSFIVRGELFF. DNA for the CDR3: TGTGCCAGCAGTTTCATAGTACGGGGGGAGCTGTTTTTT. The chain uses TRBV27 and TRBJ2-2; D unresolved. The V gene's germline CDR1 is MNHEY and CDR2 SMNVEV (reference sequence). Trimming left V 3 bases short and J 8 bases short, with 10 bases between. The CDR3 runs to 13 residues.